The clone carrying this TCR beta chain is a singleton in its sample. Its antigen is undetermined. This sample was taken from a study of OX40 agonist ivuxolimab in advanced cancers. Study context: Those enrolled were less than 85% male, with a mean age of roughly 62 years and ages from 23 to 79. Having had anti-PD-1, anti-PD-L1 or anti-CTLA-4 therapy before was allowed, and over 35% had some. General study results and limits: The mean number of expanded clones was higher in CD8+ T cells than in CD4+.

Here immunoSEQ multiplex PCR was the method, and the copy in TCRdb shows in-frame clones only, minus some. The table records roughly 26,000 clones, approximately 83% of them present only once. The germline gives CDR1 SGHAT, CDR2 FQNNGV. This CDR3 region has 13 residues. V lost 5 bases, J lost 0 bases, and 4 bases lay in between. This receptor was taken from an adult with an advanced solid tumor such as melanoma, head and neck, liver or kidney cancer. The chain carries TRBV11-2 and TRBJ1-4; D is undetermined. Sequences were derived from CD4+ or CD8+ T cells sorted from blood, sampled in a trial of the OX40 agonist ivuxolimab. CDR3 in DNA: TGTGCCAGCAGCAGGGCAACTAATGAAAAACTGTTTTTT. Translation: CASSRATNEKLFF.